The rows below give T cell receptor beta chains drawn from one sample of a study of CD4+ T cells in melanoma. The assay was immunoSEQ multiplex PCR, and TCRdb's table has in-frame clones only and misses some. The table shows roughly 12,000 clones, with over 60% occurring only once. Material for sequencing was cells from a culture (not recorded whether cultured in vitro). The receptors here all came from a human donor with melanoma. Both conserved end residues are part of each CDR3. The order of the fields is J gene, clone size, V gene, CDR3 length, D gene, CDR3 protein, CDR3 DNA. The D gene is left open where the match is weak. For some rows the clone size is stated as once, few or many, or as a class when expanded; others skip it.

J: TRBJ2-1; size: .; V: TRBV6-6; length: 11; D: .; CDR3: CASSLAFEQFF; DNA: TGTGCCAGCAGTTTAGCATTTGAGCAGTTCTTC
J: TRBJ1-1; size: .; V: TRBV5-1; length: 17; D: .; CDR3: CASSLALARGLNTEAFF; DNA: TGCGCCAGCAGCTTGGCCTTGGCCAGGGGACTGAACACTGAAGCTTTCTTT
J: TRBJ1-1; size: .; V: TRBV4-1; length: 13; D: .; CDR3: CASSHPRNTEAFF; DNA: TGCGCCAGCAGCCACCCTAGGAACACTGAAGCTTTCTTT
J: TRBJ2-6; size: .; V: TRBV10-2; length: 13; D: .; CDR3: CASSELGLPFGTF; DNA: TGCGCCAGCAGTGAACTGGGACTCCCCTTCGGGACTTTC
J: TRBJ2-3; size: .; V: TRBV5-4; length: 16; D: .; CDR3: CASSLEMDSYTDTQYF; DNA: TGTGCCAGCAGCTTGGAGATGGACTCCTACACAGATACGCAGTATTTT
J: TRBJ1-1; size: .; V: TRBV5-1; length: 14; D: .; CDR3: CASSFWGVDTEAFF; DNA: TGCGCCAGCAGCTTTTGGGGTGTCGACACTGAAGCTTTCTTT
J: TRBJ1-1; size: .; V: TRBV5-4; length: 14; D: .; CDR3: CASSLFGITMGAFF; DNA: TGTGCCAGCAGCTTGTTTGGGATAACTATGGGAGCTTTCTTT
J: TRBJ1-4; size: .; V: TRBV5-1; length: 12; D: .; CDR3: CASSYSNEKLFF; DNA: TGCGCCAGCAGCTACAGTAATGAAAAACTGTTTTTT
J: TRBJ2-6; size: .; V: TRBV27; length: 16; D: .; CDR3: CASSLRARRGANVLTF; DNA: TGTGCCAGCAGTTTGCGGGCACGAAGAGGGGCCAACGTCCTGACTTTC
J: TRBJ1-1; size: few; V: TRBV10-2; length: 14; D: TRBD1; CDR3: CASSDGQGNTEAFF; DNA: TGCGCCAGCAGTGATGGACAGGGAAACACTGAAGCTTTCTTT
J: TRBJ1-5; size: .; V: TRBV19; length: 16; D: .; CDR3: CASTLEWGRGPQPQHF; DNA: TGTGCCAGTACCCTCGAGTGGGGCAGGGGACCTCAGCCCCAGCATTTT
J: TRBJ2-5; size: few; V: TRBV7-7; length: 14; D: TRBD1; CDR3: CASSQQGSGETQYF; DNA: TGTGCTAGCAGCCAACAGGGGTCGGGAGAGACCCAGTACTTC
J: TRBJ1-3; size: .; V: TRBV2; length: 14; D: .; CDR3: CASRLRTSGNTIYF; DNA: TGTGCCAGCAGGCTGCGGACCTCTGGAAACACCATATATTTT
J: TRBJ2-1; size: .; V: TRBV11-2; length: 16; D: TRBD2; CDR3: CASRYGAGDSYNEQFF; DNA: TGTGCCAGCAGATACGGAGCGGGGGACTCCTACAATGAGCAGTTCTTC
J: TRBJ1-4; size: .; V: TRBV6-1; length: 13; D: .; CDR3: CASSEPGTEKLFF; DNA: TGTGCCAGCAGTGAACCCGGGACTGAAAAACTGTTTTTT
J: TRBJ2-3; size: .; V: TRBV10-3; length: 14; D: .; CDR3: CAIGASRSTDTQYF; DNA: TGTGCCATCGGGGCTAGCAGAAGCACAGATACGCAGTATTTT
J: TRBJ1-1; size: few; V: TRBV5-4; length: 13; D: .; CDR3: CASRRGGYTEAFF; DNA: TGTGCCAGCAGACGTGGGGGTTACACTGAAGCTTTCTTT
J: TRBJ1-4; size: large; V: TRBV9; length: 15; D: TRBD1; CDR3: CASNRGTGGVEKLFF; DNA: TGTGCCAGCAACCGAGGTACAGGGGGTGTTGAAAAACTGTTTTTT
J: TRBJ2-7; size: .; V: TRBV5-1; length: 14; D: TRBD1; CDR3: CASSTGQLSYEQYF; DNA: TGCGCCAGCAGCACGGGACAGCTCTCCTACGAGCAGTACTTC
J: TRBJ2-7; size: few; V: TRBV2; length: 13; D: .; CDR3: CASTGGTSYEQYF; DNA: TGTGCCAGCACAGGGGGGACCTCCTACGAGCAGTACTTC
J: TRBJ2-5; size: .; V: TRBV5-8; length: 11; D: .; CDR3: CASSRTEYEYF; DNA: TGTGCCAGCAGCCGGACGGAGTATGAGTACTTC
J: TRBJ2-7; size: .; V: TRBV5-1; length: 19; D: TRBD2; CDR3: CASSLLGTGGSGATYEQYF; DNA: TGCGCCAGCAGCTTGCTCGGGACCGGGGGTAGCGGGGCCACCTACGAGCAGTACTTC
J: TRBJ1-1; size: .; V: TRBV18; length: 15; D: .; CDR3: CASSPSSAGYTEAFF; DNA: TGTGCCAGCTCACCTAGTTCCGCGGGGTACACTGAAGCTTTCTTT
J: TRBJ1-2; size: few; V: TRBV10-3; length: 13; D: .; CDR3: CAISDRPSQGYTF; DNA: TGTGCCATCAGTGACCGGCCGAGTCAGGGCTACACCTTC
J: TRBJ2-5; size: .; V: TRBV11-2; length: 17; D: TRBD1; CDR3: CASSPGTGSSVRETQYF; DNA: TGTGCCAGCAGCCCCGGGACAGGGTCGAGTGTACGAGAGACCCAGTACTTC
J: TRBJ2-3; size: once; V: TRBV29-1; length: 16; D: TRBD1; CDR3: CSVVRWDRGGTDTQYF; DNA: TGCAGCGTTGTTAGATGGGACAGGGGGGGCACAGATACGCAGTATTTT
J: TRBJ2-1; size: .; V: TRBV4-1; length: 14; D: .; CDR3: CASSQDRVRDEQFF; DNA: TGCGCCAGCAGCCAAGATCGTGTGAGGGATGAGCAGTTCTTC